The rows below give T cell receptor beta chains drawn from one sample of a study of blood T cells in healthy people across ages. TCRdb re-analysed the 5' RACE reads in MiXCR, keeping a single row per CDR3 protein. This sample yields some 760,000 distinct CDR3 sequences, of which around 25% are seen a single time; 3% to 4% belongs to the top ten. These same records also appear under a second study, on T cells of mothers and their children.

Sequences were obtained from blood. The receptors were sampled from a boy aged 10-17 years in good health. CDR3s include the opening cysteine and the closing phenylalanine or tryptophan. A D gene is named only where the DNA matches it firmly. For some rows the clone size is stated as once, few or many, or as a class when expanded; others skip it.

TRBV24-1	few	TRBJ2-3	15	-	CATSDLGGLTDTQYF	TGTGCCACCAGTGATTTGGGGGGTCTTACAGATACGCAGTATTTT
TRBV20-1	few	TRBJ2-3	15	TRBD2	CSAPTSGGLTDTQYF	TGCAGTGCCCCGACTAGCGGGGGGCTCACAGATACGCAGTATTTT
TRBV12-3/TRBV12-4	few	TRBJ2-4	17	-	CASSFSGHRGAKNIQYF	TGTGCCAGCAGTTTCTCGGGTCATCGAGGAGCCAAAAACATTCAGTACTTC
TRBV5-1	-	TRBJ2-1	13	-	CASSLGPDNEQFF	TGCGCCAGCAGCTTGGGACCAGACAATGAGCAGTTCTTC
TRBV6-2/TRBV6-3	-	TRBJ1-1	15	-	CASSYSTGSDTEAFF	TGTGCCAGCAGTTACTCAACCGGGAGCGACACTGAAGCTTTCTTT
TRBV18	-	TRBJ1-5	15	-	CASSPFGELNQPQHF	TGTGCCAGCTCACCATTTGGGGAACTGAATCAGCCCCAGCATTTT
TRBV10-3	few	TRBJ2-6	15	-	CAIGPGPSGANVLTF	TGTGCCATCGGGCCAGGGCCCTCTGGGGCCAACGTCCTGACTTTC
TRBV20-1	many	TRBJ2-5	12	-	CSARKPTETQYF	TGCAGTGCTAGAAAACCCACGGAGACCCAGTACTTC
TRBV28	-	TRBJ1-5	14	TRBD1	CASSTGGSDQPQHF	TGTGCCAGCAGTACAGGGGGCTCGGATCAGCCCCAGCATTTT
TRBV29-1	few	TRBJ1-3	13	-	CSVVRPFGNTIYF	TGCAGCGTTGTTCGGCCTTTTGGAAACACCATATATTTT
TRBV4-3	few	TRBJ1-4	14	-	CASSQDLANEKLFF	TGCGCCAGCAGCCAAGATCTGGCTAATGAAAAACTGTTTTTT
TRBV5-6	-	TRBJ1-2	15	-	CASSLWQAMARGYAF	TGTGCCAGCAGCTTGTGGCAGGCGATGGCCAGGGGCTACGCCTTC
TRBV6-2/TRBV6-3	many	TRBJ2-5	11	-	CASSYSWEQYF	TGTGCCAGCAGTTACTCGTGGGAGCAGTACTTC
TRBV20-1	few	TRBJ2-7	13	TRBD2	CSARVQREGEQYF	TGCAGTGCTAGAGTCCAGAGGGAGGGCGAGCAGTACTTC
TRBV20-1	-	TRBJ2-3	15	-	CSARDLRESTDTQYF	TGCAGTGCTAGGGACCTCAGGGAATCGACAGATACGCAGTATTTT
TRBV7-9	-	TRBJ2-1	14	-	CASSFRDVYNEQFF	TGTGCCAGCAGCTTCCGGGACGTATACAATGAGCAGTTCTTC
TRBV2	-	TRBJ2-3	10	TRBD2	CASGKVAGGF	TGTGCCAGCGGTAAGGTAGCGGGAGGTTTT
TRBV24-1	-	TRBJ2-5	12	-	CATSGAGETQYF	TGTGCCACCTCTGGGGCAGGAGAGACCCAGTACTTC
TRBV3-1	-	TRBJ2-7	16	TRBD1	CASSRKKGQGQGEQYF	TGTGCCAGCAGCCGAAAAAAGGGACAGGGACAGGGGGAGCAGTACTTC
TRBV7-9	-	TRBJ2-1	16	-	CASSFPSPAPTNEQFF	TGTGCCAGCAGCTTCCCTAGTCCCGCCCCAACCAATGAGCAGTTCTTC
TRBV25-1	few	TRBJ2-4	11	-	CASSEYHIQYF	TGTGCCAGCAGTGAATACCACATTCAGTACTTC
TRBV20-1	many	TRBJ2-1	15	TRBD2	CSASARLAGYDEQFF	TGCAGTGCTAGCGCTAGACTAGCGGGATATGACGAGCAGTTCTTC
TRBV6-1	-	TRBJ2-2	16	-	CASSPREGAFTGELFF	TGTGCCAGCAGTCCCCGGGAGGGGGCCTTCACCGGGGAGCTGTTTTTT
TRBV20-1	few	TRBJ2-5	15	-	CSARSPTAGRRTQYF	TGCAGTGCTAGATCGCCCACAGCGGGCCGTCGGACCCAGTACTTC
TRBV7-2	-	TRBJ1-1	12	-	CASSLRTTEAFF	TGTGCCAGCAGCCTACGAACGACTGAAGCTTTCTTT
TRBV4-1	-	TRBJ1-1	13	-	CASSQGSVSEAFF	TGCGCCAGCAGCCAAGGGTCTGTCTCGGAAGCTTTCTTT
TRBV7-2	few	TRBJ1-5	15	TRBD1	CASSFRQGSNQPQHF	TGTGCCAGCAGCTTTCGACAGGGCTCTAATCAGCCCCAGCATTTT
TRBV28	few	TRBJ1-5	14	-	CASRGGGGNQPQHF	TGTGCCAGCAGGGGGGGAGGTGGAAATCAGCCCCAGCATTTT
TRBV15	-	TRBJ2-1	16	TRBD2	CATSRGLAGGSNEQFF	TGTGCCACCAGCAGAGGTCTAGCGGGGGGCTCCAATGAGCAGTTCTTC
TRBV4-2	many	TRBJ2-2	13	-	CASSPLNTGELFF	TGTGCCAGCAGCCCCCTGAACACCGGGGAGCTGTTTTTT